One sample yielded the 29 T cell receptor beta chains listed below, sequenced in a study of T cells after yellow fever vaccination (dated by TCRdb to between 2017 and 2020). The library came from 5' RACE. This sample was sequenced with an Illumina HiSeq 2500. The raw public reads went through TCRdb reprocessing: fastp at Q25, MiXCR clone calling, in-frame beta chains kept. CDR3 protein duplicates are merged, each entry listing the most common genes and DNA. For this sample there are a few hundred thousand distinct CDR3 sequences; about a sixth appear just once. The ten largest clones take up roughly 17% of the sample. Sample treatment or condition, as interpreted from the label and publication: live attenuated yellow fever vaccine strain. The sequencing used PBMCs, collected less than 6 days after the first yellow fever vaccination. The source is a young man who received the YFV17D yellow fever vaccine.

This clonotype was observed a few times. The chain is built from TRBV29-1 and TRBJ1-3, with D hard to call. CDR3 length: 13 residues. CDR1 and CDR2 from the germline V gene are SQVTM and ANQGSEA. Trimming removed 3 bases at V and 1 base at J, with 7 bases between. The CDR3 loop is CSVEDKSGNTIYF. CDR3 DNA: TGCAGCGTTGAGGATAAATCTGGAAACACCATATATTTT.

CDR3 nucleotides: TGCGCCAGCAGCCAAGACCCCAGGGGGGACACCATATATTTT. The encoded protein is CASSQDPRGDTIYF. V gene TRBV4-3 combines with J gene TRBJ1-3; 7 bases are shared with TRBD1. Looked up from germline, CDR1 is LGHNA and CDR2 is YSLEER. This CDR3 contains 14 residues. V shed 0 bases and J 8 bases; nucleotides not matched to a gene: 4.

V and J are TRBV5-1 and TRBJ1-1, with D uncertain. CDR1 is SGHRS, CDR2 YFSETQ, per germline. Deletions cut 0 bases from V and 1 base from J, with 7 bases between. The CDR3 is made up of 14 amino acids. In DNA, the CDR3 is TGCGCCAGCAGCTTGGGGGTCGGGAACACTGAAGCTTTCTTT. It encodes CASSLGVGNTEAFF.

This clonotype was counted a few times. V usage is TRBV6-2 or TRBV6-3 and J usage is TRBJ2-7; D uncertain. The CDR3 has 18 amino acids. The germline V gene encodes CDR1 MNHEY and CDR2 SVGEGT. V lost 0 bases, J lost 0 bases, and 18 bases lay in between. Here the CDR3 reads CASSYSKLVARFSYEQYV. The CDR3 region has the DNA TGTGCCAGCAGTTACTCGAAGCTTGTGGCCCGCTTCTCCTACGAGCAGTACGTC.

This chain links TRBV9 with TRBJ1-6; D possibly corresponds to TRBD1 (5 bases). Germline loops: CDR1 SGDLS, CDR2 YYNGEE. Trimming cost V 0 bases and J 3 bases, with 7 bases left between them. The CDR3 has 15 residues. The CDR3: CASSVGQHYNSPLHF. The CDR3 nucleotides read TGTGCCAGCAGCGTAGGACAGCACTATAATTCACCCCTCCACTTT.

This clonotype has just a few counts. The chain employs TRBV15 and TRBJ2-1; the D is unclear. V was shortened by 3 bases and J by 7 bases, with 10 bases between the two germline ends. The CDR3 is made up of 13 amino acids. Germline V gene sequence: CDR1 LNHNV, CDR2 YYDKDF (reference sequence). In DNA, the CDR3 is TGTGCCACCAGCAGTCGAGGTGGAAATGAGCAGTTCTTC. Residues: CATSSRGGNEQFF.

The V and J genes are TRBV4-2 and TRBJ2-3; 14 nucleotides agree with TRBD2. Germline V gene sequence: CDR1 LGHNA, CDR2 YNFKEQ. The CDR3 length is 17 residues. After removal of 4 bases from V and 5 bases from J, the junction contained 8 bases not matched to a gene. The CDR3 DNA sequence: TGTGCCAGCAGCCGCTCGACTAGCGGGGGGGCCGGAGATACGCAGTATTTT. Translating gives CASSRSTSGGAGDTQYF.

This sequence joins TRBV4-1 and TRBJ2-1, with 7 bases lining up with TRBD2. This CDR3 has 16 residues. With 0 bases clipped from V and 3 bases from J, the junction kept 5 bases outside the gene matches. The germline V gene encodes CDR1 MGHRA and CDR2 YSYEKL. CDR3 nucleotides: TGCGCCAGCAGCCAAGAGCTGGGGAGGGGCTACAATGAGCAGTTCTTC. Translating gives CASSQELGRGYNEQFF.

The chain joins TRBV12-3 or TRBV12-4 to TRBJ2-1; tentative D call: TRBD1 (5 bases). V was trimmed by 6 bases and J by 10 bases, leaving 13 bases between them. This CDR3 contains 12 residues. CDR3 residues: CASSWGHFEQFF. CDR3 in DNA: TGTGCCAGCAGCTGGGGCCACTTCGAGCAGTTCTTC.

The J gene is TRBJ2-2, the V gene TRBV12-3 or TRBV12-4, with a possible D match to TRBD2 (5 bases). The CDR3 contains 17 residues. Trimming shortened V by 6 bases and J by 0 bases, and 17 bases separated the two germline ends. The CDR3 nucleotides read TGTGCCAGCAGCTCCCGGGGTCTTTGGTCGAACACCGGGGAGCTGTTTTTT. Protein sequence: CASSSRGLWSNTGELFF.

The genes are TRBV12-3 or TRBV12-4 and TRBJ2-7, with 7 bases that match TRBD1. The CDR3 sequence is 14 residues long. V gave up 6 bases and J gave up 5 bases; unmatched junction bases: 10. In DNA, the CDR3 is TGTGCCAGCAGCCTTGACAGGGAAATCCACGAGCAGTACGTC. Translated, it gives CASSLDREIHEQYV.

This clonotype was seen a handful of times. V gene TRBV6-1 combines with J gene TRBJ1-5; D is ambiguous. Per the germline V gene, CDR1 is MNHNS and CDR2 is SASEGT. The CDR3 is 16 residues long. The V end lost 8 bases, the J end lost 0 bases, and 17 bases lay between the germline ends. The CDR3 DNA sequence: TGTGCCAGCTCCCCTTCGAGGCGAAATAGCAATCAGCCCCAGCATTTT. Protein product: CASSPSRRNSNQPQHF.

The chain employs TRBV7-9 and TRBJ2-5, with 7 bases lining up with TRBD2. The CDR3 spans 16 residues. After removal of 2 bases from V and 5 bases from J, the junction contained 11 bases not matched to a gene. From germline, CDR1 is SEHNR and CDR2 FQNEAQ (reference sequence). CDR3 in amino acids: CASSLTREGRSETQYF. CDR3 coding DNA: TGTGCCAGCAGCTTAACGAGGGAGGGAAGGTCGGAGACCCAGTACTTC.

This clonotype has a handful of counts. The chain uses TRBV28 and TRBJ1-6; 10 bases agree with TRBD1. The CDR3 has 15 amino acids. V lost 3 bases and J lost 10; bases outside the gene matches: 6. Germline V gene lookup returns CDR1 MDHEN and CDR2 SYDVKM. CDR3 sequence reads: CASSFFDRGQSPLHF. CDR3 nucleotides: TGTGCCAGCAGTTTCTTCGACAGGGGGCAATCACCCCTCCACTTT.

V is TRBV5-4 and J is TRBJ1-2, with D uncertain. From germline, CDR1 is SGHNT and CDR2 YYREEE (reference sequence). This CDR3 is 14 amino acids long. V lost 4 bases, J lost 5 bases, and 15 bases lay in between. CDR3 nucleotide sequence: TGTGCCAGCAGCACGCGCCGGGAAGGATATGGCTACACCTTC. It yields the protein CASSTRREGYGYTF. Filled out from reference TRBV5-4 and TRBJ1-2, the complete variable domain reads ETGVTQSPTHLIKTRGQQVTLRCSSQSGHNTVSWYQQALGQGPQFIFQYYREEENGRGNFPPRFSGLQFPNYSSELNVNALELDDSALYLCASSTRREGYGYTFGSGTRLTVV.

The V call is TRBV4-1, the J call TRBJ1-5; no firm D call. V lost 4 bases and J 0 bases, leaving 13 bases between the germline ends. The CDR3 spans 16 residues. The V gene's germline CDR1 is MGHRA and CDR2 YSYEKL. The CDR3, as DNA: TGCGCCAGCAGCCCCCTGGAGGGCTATAGCAATCAGCCCCAGCATTTT. As protein: CASSPLEGYSNQPQHF.

This clonotype came up a few times. The V gene is TRBV10-3, the J gene TRBJ2-5, with TRBD2 matching 9 bases. Germline loops: CDR1 ENHRY, CDR2 SYGVKD. V shed 4 bases and J 3 bases; nucleotides not matched to a gene: 0. CDR3 size: 13 residues. Here the CDR3 DNA reads TGTGCCATCAGTGGCGGGGGGGAAGAGACCCAGTACTTC. It yields the protein CAISGGGEETQYF.

The table lists this clonotype with many counts. The rearrangement links TRBV7-8 to TRBJ1-1, with 7 nucleotides matching TRBD1. The V gene's germline CDR1 is SGHVS and CDR2 FQNEAQ. V gave up 5 bases and J gave up 8 bases; unmatched junction bases: 8. The CDR3 covers 13 residues. In nucleotides, the CDR3 is TGTGCCAGCAGCCCCCGACAGGGAAGGGAAGCTTTCTTT. Protein product: CASSPRQGREAFF.

The V gene is TRBV7-9, the J gene TRBJ2-2; the D gene is possibly TRBD1 (5 bases). Germline V gene sequence: CDR1 SEHNR, CDR2 FQNEAQ (reference sequence). This CDR3 contains 15 residues. Trimming left V 0 bases short and J 4 bases short, with 9 bases between. The CDR3 DNA is TGTGCCAGCAGCTTAGCGCTAGGGGCCACCGGGGAGCTGTTTTTT. Its translation is CASSLALGATGELFF.

This clonotype was counted once. J is TRBJ1-6 and V is TRBV11-2; TRBD1 matches 9 bases. The CDR3 has 16 amino acids. With V trimmed by 8 bases and J by 4 bases, 9 bases remained unmatched. From germline, CDR1 is SGHAT and CDR2 FQNNGV. CDR3 in DNA: TGTGCCAGCCATAGCGCGGGACAGGGTTATAATTCACCCCTCCACTTT. Protein product: CASHSAGQGYNSPLHF.

The J gene is TRBJ1-1, the V gene TRBV20-1, with D maybe TRBD1 (5 bases). The CDR3 consists of 14 residues. V was trimmed by 6 bases and J by 4 bases, leaving 18 bases between them. Germline V gene sequence: CDR1 DFQATT, CDR2 SNEGSKA (reference sequence). The CDR3 loop reads CSARVEGWGTEAFF. The CDR3 DNA sequence: TGCAGTGCCCGTGTTGAGGGGTGGGGCACTGAAGCTTTCTTT.

This clonotype was recorded a few times. The chain is built from TRBV11-1 and TRBJ2-6; TRBD1 might be the D (6 bases). Between the trimmed V and J ends, which lost 5 bases and 1 base, there was a span of 18 bases. The germline gives CDR1 SGHAT, CDR2 FQDESV (reference sequence). This CDR3 has 18 residues. The CDR3 DNA reads as TGTGCCAGCAGCGACGGACAGATCGACCTATCTGGGGCCAACGTCCTGACTTTC. Its protein product is CASSDGQIDLSGANVLTF.

In its sample, this clonotype was seen many times. J is TRBJ2-7 and V is TRBV23-1; TRBD1 matches at 10 bases. TRBV23-1 is labeled an ORF, and its function is uncertain. This CDR3 contains 15 residues. V lost 6 bases, J lost 3 bases, and 8 bases stayed unmatched. CDR3 loop: CASRWDRGDNYEQYF. In nucleotides, the CDR3 is TGCGCCAGCAGATGGGACAGGGGAGATAACTACGAGCAGTACTTC.

This chain joins TRBV20-1 and TRBJ2-3; a weak D match, TRBD2 (5 bases). The CDR3 covers 17 residues. Looked up from germline, CDR1 is DFQATT and CDR2 is SNEGSKA (reference sequence). The ends were cut back, 6 bases at V and 2 bases at J, with 24 bases in the middle. CDR3 amino acids: CSAEKGRLSRFTDTQYF. The DNA for the CDR3 is TGCAGTGCCGAAAAAGGGCGACTATCCCGCTTCACAGATACGCAGTATTTT.

This clonotype was seen a handful of times. V is TRBV5-5 and J is TRBJ1-1; no clear D gene. V lost 1 base, J lost 6 bases, and 7 bases lay in between. Germline V gives CDR1 SGHKS, CDR2 YYEKEE (reference sequence). The CDR3 extends over 12 amino acids. The CDR3 DNA reads as TGTGCCAGCAGCTTGCCCGGCGCTGAAGCTTTCTTT. Its protein product is CASSLPGAEAFF. The whole variable domain, remainder taken from reference TRBV5-5 and TRBJ1-1, is DAGVTQSPTHLIKTRGQQVTLRCSPISGHKSVSWYQQVLGQGPQFIFQYYEKEERGRGNFPDRFSARQFPNYSSELNVNALLLGDSALYLCASSLPGAEAFFGQGTRLTVV.

This clonotype appeared many times. V is TRBV12-3 or TRBV12-4 and J is TRBJ1-5; D uncertain. The CDR3 covers 13 residues. V lost 3 bases and J 2 bases, leaving 5 bases between the germline ends. In nucleotides, the CDR3 is TGTGCCAGCAGTTTCGAAGGCAATCAGCCCCAGCATTTT. Translating it yields CASSFEGNQPQHF.

The rearrangement uses TRBV2 and TRBJ2-1, with D perhaps being TRBD1 or TRBD2 (6 bases each). CDR1 is SNHLY, CDR2 FYNNEI, per germline. Deletions cut 8 bases from V and 9 bases from J, with 20 bases between. The CDR3 is made up of 14 amino acids. Here the CDR3 DNA reads TGTGCCAGCCCAACGAGGGGGGCAGGTGGTGAGCAGTTCTTC. This codes for CASPTRGAGGEQFF.

The genes are TRBV20-1 and TRBJ2-3; TRBD1 matches at 9 bases. This CDR3 region has 14 residues. From germline, CDR1 is DFQATT and CDR2 SNEGSKA (reference sequence). The CDR3 region has the DNA TGCAGCACAGGGGGCCCCCTGGACACAGATACGCAGTATTTT. Amino acid sequence: CSTGGPLDTDTQYF.

The chain's CDR3 is CASSYGKQETQYF. Written as DNA, the CDR3 is TGTGCCAGCAGCTACGGGAAGCAAGAGACCCAGTACTTC. The V gene is TRBV6-5, the J gene TRBJ2-5; tentative D call: TRBD2 (5 bases). The CDR3 is 13 residues long. Per germline, CDR1 MNHEY and CDR2 SVGAGI. The V gene lost 6 bases and the J gene lost 2 bases, with 10 bases spanning the gap.